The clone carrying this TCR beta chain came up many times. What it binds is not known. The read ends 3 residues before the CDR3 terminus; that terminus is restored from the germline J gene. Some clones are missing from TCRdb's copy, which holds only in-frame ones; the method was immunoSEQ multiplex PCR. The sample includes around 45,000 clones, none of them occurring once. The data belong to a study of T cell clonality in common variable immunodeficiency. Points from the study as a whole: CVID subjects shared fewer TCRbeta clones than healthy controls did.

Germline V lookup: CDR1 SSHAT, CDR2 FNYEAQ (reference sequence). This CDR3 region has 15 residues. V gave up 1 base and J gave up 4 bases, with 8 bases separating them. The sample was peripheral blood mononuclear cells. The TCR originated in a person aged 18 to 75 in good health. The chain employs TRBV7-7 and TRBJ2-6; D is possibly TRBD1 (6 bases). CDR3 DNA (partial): TGTGCCAGCAGCTTAGGGGGGCTGGGGGCCAACGTC. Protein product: CASSLGGLGANV. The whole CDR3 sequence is CASSLGGLGANVLTF.